A single sample gave rise to the 30 T cell receptor beta chains below, sequenced in a study of cytomegalovirus exposure and HLA in healthy donors. It was with 60 Vbeta and 13 Jbeta primers that the PCR ran. Clones were read by immunoSEQ multiplex PCR, and TCRdb kept only the in-frame ones, dropping some. The data show 120,000 to 150,000 clones, approximately 72% seen once. What was sequenced was PBMCs. The receptor set was obtained from a middle-aged man in good health and CMV-seronegative.

In its sample, this clone was seen a few times. The chain couples TRBV5-1 to TRBJ1-5; D remains unclear. Germline values: CDR1 SGHRS, CDR2 YFSETQ. V was clipped by 0 bases and J by 5 bases, with 12 bases between them. The CDR3 is 15 amino acids. For the CDR3, the DNA is TGCGCCAGCAGCTTGGATCGAGGGTTCGATCAGCCCCAGCATTTT. It is translated as CASSLDRGFDQPQHF.

V and J are TRBV19 and TRBJ2-2; D not resolved. V was cut by 7 bases and J by 1 base, with 10 bases left in between. The CDR3 has 14 amino acids. In germline, CDR1 is LNHDA, CDR2 SQIVND (reference sequence). The CDR3 sequence: CASTELWNTGELFF. As DNA, the CDR3 is TGTGCCAGTACCGAACTTTGGAACACCGGGGAGCTGTTTTTT.

A remark on this clone: Relative to the germline gene, one junction end is altered; a read error may explain this. V and J are TRBV6-1 and TRBJ1-5, with a tentative D call TRBD1 (5 bases). The CDR3 covers 13 residues. Germline CDR1 reads MNHNS; CDR2 reads SASEGT. CDR3 DNA sequence: TGTGCCAGCGGGGCATATAGCAATCAGCCCCAGAATTTT. Protein product: CASGAYSNQPQNF.

The chain uses TRBV19 and TRBJ1-4; tentative D call: TRBD1 (6 bases). With 4 bases removed from V and 5 bases from J, the gap between germline ends came to 17 bases. This CDR3 comprises 16 residues. Germline V gene lookup returns CDR1 LNHDA and CDR2 SQIVND (reference sequence). CDR3 region: CASSSPGTFPNEKLFF. As DNA, the CDR3 is TGTGCCAGTAGTAGTCCCGGGACATTTCCCAATGAAAAACTGTTTTTT.

The V and J genes are TRBV29-1 and TRBJ1-1; D not resolved. Per the germline V gene, CDR1 is SQVTM and CDR2 is ANQGSEA. This CDR3 comprises 13 residues. Trimming left V 1 base short and J 3 bases short, with 9 bases between. The CDR3 reads CSVEGIPDTEAFF. CDR3 DNA sequence: TGCAGCGTTGAAGGTATTCCCGACACTGAAGCTTTCTTT.

The chain combines TRBV4-1 with TRBJ2-3; 10 nucleotides match TRBD2. CDR1 is MGHRA, CDR2 YSYEKL, per germline. The V gene end was trimmed by 3 bases and the J gene end by 6 bases; junction bases not matched to a gene: 12. CDR3 size: 17 residues. The CDR3 protein is CASSQQHRSGGWDTQYF. In DNA, the CDR3 is TGCGCCAGCAGCCAGCAACACCGTAGCGGGGGGTGGGATACGCAGTATTTT.

The table lists this clone with a count of one. The chain employs TRBV5-4 and TRBJ2-1, with D possibly matching TRBD2 (6 bases). Per the germline V gene, CDR1 is SGHNT and CDR2 is YYREEE (reference sequence). Trimming shortened V by 6 bases and J by 0 bases, and 13 bases separated the two germline ends. This CDR3 comprises 15 residues. CDR3 region: CASKLDGSSYNEQFF. CDR3 DNA: TGTGCCAGCAAACTGGACGGGAGCTCCTACAATGAGCAGTTCTTC.

This chain connects TRBV19 to TRBJ2-3, with TRBD1 as a possible D gene (5 bases). Germline V gene lookup returns CDR1 LNHDA and CDR2 SQIVND (reference sequence). The length of the CDR3 is 12 residues. Trimming pared 9 bases from V and 6 bases from J, leaving 13 bases between. CDR3 bases: TGTGCCAGCACAGGTCCCACGGATACGCAGTATTTT. It codes for CASTGPTDTQYF.

In DNA, the CDR3 is TGTGCCAGCAGTGATCTAGCGGGAGTAGAGACCCAGTACTTC. It is translated as CASSDLAGVETQYF. The V gene is TRBV25-1, the J gene TRBJ2-5, with 10 bases matching TRBD2. This CDR3 region has 14 residues. J gave up 4 bases and V 3 bases, and 2 bases lay outside the gene matches. Germline loops: CDR1 MGHDK, CDR2 SYGVNS.

The J gene is TRBJ1-4, the V gene TRBV18; D possibly corresponds to TRBD1 (6 bases). The ends were cut back, 6 bases at V and 5 bases at J, with 13 bases in the middle. The CDR3 extends over 14 amino acids. CDR1 and CDR2 (germline): KGHSH, LQKENI. The CDR3 coding sequence is TGTGCCAGCTCGCGACAGGACCTAAATGAAAAACTGTTTTTT. Translation: CASSRQDLNEKLFF.

The J gene is TRBJ2-5, the V gene TRBV4-1; D might be TRBD2 (6 bases). V gave up 0 bases and J gave up 7 bases, with 9 bases separating them. From germline, CDR1 is MGHRA and CDR2 YSYEKL. CDR3 length: 13 amino acids. This CDR3 reads CASSQDPGGTQYF. The CDR3 DNA follows: TGCGCCAGCAGCCAAGACCCCGGGGGGACCCAGTACTTC.

The CDR3 nucleotides are TGTGCCAGCAGCTTAGTTATGGGAGCGGACGAGCAGTACTTC. Protein product: CASSLVMGADEQYF. The chain recombines TRBV7-2 with TRBJ2-7; possible D gene TRBD2, 5 bases. Per germline, CDR1 SGHTA and CDR2 FQGNSA. V lost 1 base and J 5 bases, leaving 12 bases between the germline ends. CDR3 length: 14 amino acids.

This sequence joins TRBV18 and TRBJ2-7, with D possibly TRBD2 on 6 matching bases. The CDR3 has 13 residues. The V end lost 2 bases, the J end lost 5 bases, and 10 bases lay between the germline ends. Germline V gives CDR1 KGHSH, CDR2 LQKENI. The CDR3 region has the DNA TGTGCCAGCTCACCAGGCGGGGTTGACGAGCAGTACTTC. Protein product: CASSPGGVDEQYF.

The V call is TRBV11-2, the J call TRBJ2-5, with 8 positions matching TRBD1. The CDR3 loop spans 14 amino acids. V lost 7 bases to trimming and J lost 7 bases; unmatched junction nucleotides: 11. The germline CDR1 and CDR2 sequences are SGHAT and FQNNGV. The CDR3 here is CASTKETGAPTQYF. CDR3 in DNA: TGTGCCAGCACGAAAGAGACAGGGGCCCCGACCCAGTACTTC. The variable domain in full, completed from reference TRBV11-2 and TRBJ2-5, reads EAGVAQSPRYKIIEKRQSVAFWCNPISGHATLYWYQQILGQGPKLLIQFQNNGVVDDSQLPKDRFSAERLKGVDSTLKIQPAKLEDSAVYLCASTKETGAPTQYFGPGTRLLVL.

The chain uses TRBV7-8 and TRBJ1-1; a possible D gene is TRBD1 (5 bases). The V end was cut by 2 bases, the J end by 3 bases, with 16 bases between. The germline gives CDR1 SGHVS, CDR2 FQNEAQ. CDR3 size: 16 residues. CDR3 amino acids: CASSLFGAGPYTEAFF. The CDR3 DNA reads TGTGCCAGCAGCTTATTTGGCGCAGGGCCCTACACTGAAGCTTTCTTT.

The chain is built from TRBV2 and TRBJ1-6; tentative D call: TRBD1 (6 bases). The CDR3 has 17 residues. The germline V gene encodes CDR1 SNHLY and CDR2 FYNNEI. V was cut by 10 bases and J by 0 bases, with 19 bases left in between. The CDR3 here is CATLARDISSYNSPLHF. CDR3 nucleotides: TGTGCCACCCTAGCCCGGGACATTAGCTCCTATAATTCACCCCTCCACTTT.

This clone occurred a few times. The V gene is TRBV27, the J gene TRBJ1-1, with 10 bases lining up with TRBD1. The J segment lost 7 bases and the V segment lost 9 bases, leaving 11 bases of the junction unmatched. Per germline, CDR1 MNHEY and CDR2 SMNVEV (reference sequence). The CDR3 covers 14 residues. The chain's CDR3 is CASSARQGACEAFF. The CDR3 bases are TGTGCCAGTAGCGCTCGACAGGGGGCGTGTGAAGCTTTCTTT.

The chain joins TRBV5-8 to TRBJ1-5, with TRBD1 matching over 8 bases. Trimming at V came to 0 bases and at J to 2 bases, leaving 4 bases not matched to a gene. Germline CDR1 reads SGHTS; CDR2 reads YDEGEE. The CDR3 is 16 amino acids. The CDR3 DNA follows: TGTGCCAGCAGCTTGGGGACAGGGTTCGGCAATCAGCCCCAGCATTTT. This sequence encodes CASSLGTGFGNQPQHF.

This sequence joins TRBV5-4 and TRBJ1-1, with a tentative D call TRBD1 (5 bases). The CDR3 spans 14 residues. CDR1 is SGHNT, CDR2 YYREEE, per germline (reference sequence). V was clipped by 5 bases and J by 2 bases, with 13 bases between them. The CDR3 DNA is TGTGCCAGCAGTTCCGCGACAGATAACACTGAAGCTTTCTTT. Its protein product is CASSSATDNTEAFF. Full variable domain (outside the CDR3, taken from reference TRBV5-4 and TRBJ1-1): ETGVTQSPTHLIKTRGQQVTLRCSSQSGHNTVSWYQQALGQGPQFIFQYYREEENGRGNFPPRFSGLQFPNYSSELNVNALELDDSALYLCASSSATDNTEAFFGQGTRLTVV.

In this sample, this clone turned up once. The chain uses TRBV14 and TRBJ2-1; TRBD2 aligns across 11 bases. CDR3 size: 14 residues. The germline gives CDR1 SGHDN, CDR2 FVKESK. J gave up 9 bases and V 1 base, and 2 bases lay outside the gene matches. As DNA, the CDR3 is TGTGCCAGCAGCCAAGTAGCGGGGGGGAGTGAGCAGTTCTTC. It translates to CASSQVAGGSEQFF.

The rearrangement uses TRBV4-1 and TRBJ1-2; no clear D. CDR1 is MGHRA and CDR2 is YSYEKL in the germline V gene. The CDR3 totals 17 residues. The V and J ends lost 4 bases and 1 base respectively, with 19 bases between them. Written as DNA, the CDR3 is TGCGCCAGCAGCCCCGGTCCCCCCAGGTTCCTTAACTATGGCTACACCTTC. It is translated as CASSPGPPRFLNYGYTF.

V is TRBV7-2 and J is TRBJ2-5; D remains ambiguous. With 0 bases removed from V and 2 bases from J, the gap between germline ends came to 4 bases. Germline V CDR1 and CDR2: SGHTA, FQGNSA. This CDR3 contains 13 residues. The CDR3 DNA reads as TGTGCCAGCAGCTTAGCTAGACAAGAGACCCAGTACTTC. Translated: CASSLARQETQYF.

The chain employs TRBV7-3 and TRBJ2-2, with D perhaps TRBD1 (5 bases). Germline V gene sequence: CDR1 SGHTA, CDR2 FQGTGA. This CDR3 spans 14 amino acids. V lost 0 bases and J lost 5, with 7 bases in between. The CDR3 region has the DNA TGTGCCAGCAGCTTAACGCCAGGGACCGGGGAGCTGTTTTTT. Amino acids: CASSLTPGTGELFF. The full variable domain, completed using reference TRBV7-3 and TRBJ2-2, is GAGVSQTPSNKVTEKGKYVELRCDPISGHTALYWYRQSLGQGPEFLIYFQGTGAADDSGLPNDRFFAVRPEGSVSTLKIQRTERGDSAVYLCASSLTPGTGELFFGEGSRLTVL.

The CDR3 DNA follows: TGTGCCAGCAGTCCCGGGACTGCATACAATGAGCAGTTCTTC. This codes for CASSPGTAYNEQFF. The chain recombines TRBV6-1 with TRBJ2-1, with a possible D match to TRBD2 (6 bases). Germline V gene data show CDR1 as MNHNS and CDR2 as SASEGT. Between the trimmed V and J ends, which lost 5 bases and 4 bases, there was a span of 12 bases. This CDR3 has 14 amino acids.

The rearrangement links TRBV9 to TRBJ1-2, with a weak D call TRBD1 (6 bases). In germline, CDR1 is SGDLS, CDR2 YYNGEE. The V gene lost 3 bases and the J gene lost 4 bases, with 16 bases spanning the gap. There are 15 residues in the CDR3. The CDR3 DNA reads TGTGCCAGCAGCGGCGCAGGGGCGGTAGGCTATGGCTACACCTTC. Encoded protein: CASSGAGAVGYGYTF.

This clone came up a few times. V usage is TRBV5-6 and J usage is TRBJ1-1; a weak D match, TRBD1 (5 bases). This CDR3 comprises 15 residues. Between the trimmed V and J ends, which lost 0 bases and 0 bases, there was a span of 9 bases. The germline V gene has CDR1 SGHDT and CDR2 YYEEEE. CDR3 sequence (DNA): TGTGCCAGCAGCTTGGTAACAGGAATGAACACTGAAGCTTTCTTT. Protein: CASSLVTGMNTEAFF.

V usage is TRBV10-2 and J usage is TRBJ2-1; tentatively, D is TRBD2 (5 bases). V dropped 11 bases and J dropped 1 base, with 9 bases sitting between them. Germline lookup yields CDR1 WSHSY and CDR2 SAAADI. CDR3 length: 12 amino acids. The CDR3 loop reads CAAAGSYNEQFF. The CDR3 DNA is TGCGCCGCTGCGGGTTCCTACAATGAGCAGTTCTTC.

The chain combines TRBV5-1 with TRBJ2-1, with D possibly being TRBD2 (6 bases). Germline V gene sequence: CDR1 SGHRS, CDR2 YFSETQ. This CDR3 region has 13 residues. The V gene lost 2 bases and the J gene lost 8 bases, with 11 bases spanning the gap. CDR3 coding DNA: TGCGCCAGCAGCTTTGCGGGGACCTATGAGCAGTTCTTC. Encoded protein: CASSFAGTYEQFF.

This rearrangement joins TRBV6-6 to TRBJ2-7; TRBD2 might be the D (6 bases). Trimming pared 1 base from V and 2 bases from J, leaving 12 bases between. Per the germline V gene, CDR1 is MNHNY and CDR2 is SVGAGI (reference sequence). This CDR3 region has 15 residues. In DNA form, the CDR3 reads TGTGCCAGCAGTTACTTGGGGGAGGACCCCTACGAGCAGTACTTC. It specifies CASSYLGEDPYEQYF.

This clone has more than one count but fewer than ten. This sequence joins TRBV28 and TRBJ1-1, with D hard to call. The CDR3 is 16 amino acids. V lost 6 bases and J lost 1, with 18 bases in between. Looked up from germline, CDR1 is MDHEN and CDR2 is SYDVKM. Here the CDR3 DNA reads TGTGCCAGCAGCTCCTGGGGAGTGAACGGGAACACTGAAGCTTTCTTT. Its protein product is CASSSWGVNGNTEAFF. Filled out from reference TRBV28 and TRBJ1-1, the complete variable domain reads DVKVTQSSRYLVKRTGEKVFLECVQDMDHENMFWYRQDPGLGLRLIYFSYDVKMKEKGDIPEGYSVSREKKERFSLILESASTNQTSMYLCASSSWGVNGNTEAFFGQGTRLTVV.